Presented here are 24 T cell receptor beta chains from one specimen sequenced in a study of blood T cell repertoires in COVID-19. The method was immunoSEQ multiplex PCR; TCRdb's version includes in-frame clones alone and lacks a portion of them. Among approximately 400,000 clones listed, roughly nine tenths were seen once. The sample consisted of PBMCs or T cells enriched from blood (not recorded which). The source is a woman aged 40 to 50 who had been exposed to COVID-19.

The gene calls are TRBV7-9 and TRBJ1-6, with D perhaps matching TRBD1 (6 bases). CDR1 is SEHNR and CDR2 is FQNEAQ in the germline V gene (reference sequence). Trimming removed 5 bases from V and 4 bases from J, with 15 bases in between. The CDR3 contains 16 residues. CDR3 nucleotides: TGTGCCAGCAGCGCCAGGGGAACCTTTTATAATTCACCCCTCCACTTT. Translated, it gives CASSARGTFYNSPLHF.

V is TRBV11-3 and J is TRBJ2-5; possible D gene TRBD2, 7 bases. The CDR3 covers 13 residues. V gave up 6 bases and J gave up 3 bases, with 11 bases separating them. Germline V gene data show CDR1 as SGHNT and CDR2 as YENEEA. Here the CDR3 DNA reads TGTGCCAGCAGGGGGGGGCAGAAAGAGACCCAGTACTTC. Protein product: CASRGGQKETQYF.

The chain combines TRBV12-3 or TRBV12-4 with TRBJ1-3, with D unclear. With 10 bases removed from V and 4 bases from J, the gap between germline ends came to 14 bases. The CDR3 totals 13 residues. Here the CDR3 reads CATSSLPGNTIYF. DNA for the CDR3: TGTGCCACTAGCTCATTGCCCGGAAACACCATATATTTT.

The chain has TRBV5-1 and TRBJ1-2; D unclear. This CDR3 contains 13 residues. V lost 3 bases to trimming and J lost 8 bases, with 14 bases between them. Germline V gene data show CDR1 as SGHRS and CDR2 as YFSETQ. CDR3 DNA: TGCGCCAGCAGCTCCTTGGAAGAGGAGGGCTACACCTTC. This sequence encodes CASSSLEEEGYTF.

CDR3 sequence reads: CASSQDPGNSNQPQHF. CDR3 in DNA: TGTGCCAGCAGCCAAGATCCAGGGAATAGCAATCAGCCCCAGCATTTT. The V gene is TRBV3-1 (or the pseudogene TRBV3-2), the J gene TRBJ1-5; D possibly corresponds to TRBD1 (5 bases). The V end lost 0 bases, the J end lost 0 bases, and 9 bases lay between the germline ends. CDR1 is LGHDT and CDR2 is YNNKEL in the germline V gene (reference sequence). This CDR3 has 16 amino acids.

The rearrangement joins TRBV3-1 (or the pseudogene TRBV3-2) to TRBJ2-7; possible D gene TRBD1, 5 bases. This CDR3 contains 14 residues. V gave up 0 bases and J gave up 6 bases, with 12 bases separating them. Per germline, CDR1 LGHDT and CDR2 YNNKEL (reference sequence). The DNA for the CDR3 is TGTGCCAGCAGCCAAGATATGGTCAGGGCCGAGCAGTACTTC. It specifies CASSQDMVRAEQYF.

This CDR3 reads CASSLAPPSGTQETQYF. The CDR3 DNA follows: TGTGCCAGCAGCTTAGCTCCGCCTAGCGGGACACAAGAGACCCAGTACTTC. The genes are TRBV11-2 and TRBJ2-5; 9 nucleotides agree with TRBD2. Germline values: CDR1 SGHAT, CDR2 FQNNGV. Germline trimming cut 1 base from V and 2 bases from J; bases unmatched to any gene: 8. The CDR3 totals 17 residues.

V gene TRBV11-2 combines with J gene TRBJ2-7; 7 bases are a match to TRBD2. The V and J ends lost 1 base and 0 bases, in that order; junction bases with no gene match: 6. The length of the CDR3 is 16 residues. Germline CDR1 is SGHAT and CDR2 is FQNNGV. The CDR3: CASSLGLASSSYEQYF. CDR3 sequence (DNA): TGTGCCAGCAGCTTAGGACTAGCATCCTCCTCCTACGAGCAGTACTTC.

The chain combines TRBV19 with TRBJ2-7; 8 nucleotides line up with TRBD1. With 4 bases clipped from V and 7 bases from J, the junction kept 6 bases outside the gene matches. This CDR3 region has 13 residues. Germline-derived CDR1 and CDR2 are LNHDA and SQIVND (reference sequence). CDR3 region: CASSSQGAEEQYF. In DNA form, the CDR3 reads TGTGCCAGTAGTAGTCAGGGGGCGGAAGAGCAGTACTTC.

The chain uses TRBV5-1 and TRBJ2-3, with a tentative D call TRBD1 (6 bases). The CDR3 is made up of 16 amino acids. In germline, CDR1 is SGHRS, CDR2 YFSETQ. V lost 4 bases, J lost 1 base, and 16 bases lay in between. DNA of the CDR3: TGCGCCAGCAGCCAGGGTTTGGCAGGGGGCACAGATACGCAGTATTTT. Protein product: CASSQGLAGGTDTQYF.

This clone was seen once. This chain joins TRBV5-1 and TRBJ1-6; TRBD1 agrees at 9 bases. After removal of 1 base from V and 5 bases from J, the junction contained 1 base not matched to a gene. The germline gives CDR1 SGHRS, CDR2 YFSETQ. The CDR3 runs 15 residues. This CDR3 is CASSLRQGDNSPLHF. The CDR3, as DNA: TGCGCCAGCAGCTTGCGACAGGGGGATAATTCACCCCTCCACTTT.

This clone was detected once. The rearrangement joins TRBV6-5 to TRBJ1-2; TRBD1 matches at 9 bases. The CDR3 loop spans 14 amino acids. V lost 6 bases, J lost 8 bases, and 10 bases stayed unmatched. The V gene's germline CDR1 is MNHEY and CDR2 SVGAGI. CDR3 coding DNA: TGTGCCAGCAGGAAGGACAGGGGAGGAGAGGGCTACACCTTC. Translating gives CASRKDRGGEGYTF.

The chain recombines TRBV7-9 with TRBJ2-1; TRBD1 matches 11 bases. This CDR3 contains 16 residues. In germline, CDR1 is SEHNR, CDR2 FQNEAQ (reference sequence). J lost 2 bases, V lost 5 bases, and 5 bases had no gene match. CDR3 nucleotides: TGTGCCAGCAGCATGACGGGACAGGGGGCCTACAATGAGCAGTTCTTC. Residues: CASSMTGQGAYNEQFF. Combining the CDR3 with reference TRBV7-9 and TRBJ2-1 gives the whole variable domain DTGVSQNPRHKITKRGQNVTFRCDPISEHNRLYWYRQTLGQGPEFLTYFQNEAQLEKSRLLSDRFSAERPKGSFSTLEIQRTEQGDSAMYLCASSMTGQGAYNEQFFGPGTRLTVL.

CDR3 DNA: TGTGCCAGCAGCTTAGAGGGACTAAATTACGAGCAGTACTTC. Amino acids: CASSLEGLNYEQYF. The gene calls are TRBV7-2 and TRBJ2-7; 7 bases match TRBD2. CDR3 length: 14 amino acids. The germline V gene has CDR1 SGHTA and CDR2 FQGNSA. Trimming removed 1 base from V and 4 bases from J; junction bases left unmatched: 4.

This CDR3 reads CASSPDRGLWTEAFF. The CDR3 DNA reads as TGTGCCAGCAGCCCCGACAGGGGGCTATGGACTGAAGCTTTCTTT. V gene TRBV5-4 combines with J gene TRBJ1-1; TRBD1 agrees at 10 bases. The ends lost 4 bases at V and 5 bases at J; junction bases unmatched: 8. The length of the CDR3 is 15 residues. Germline-derived CDR1 and CDR2 are SGHNT and YYREEE (reference sequence).

V is TRBV18 and J is TRBJ2-3, with unresolved D. This CDR3 is 13 amino acids long. V lost 3 bases and J 4 bases, leaving 8 bases between the germline ends. Per the germline V gene, CDR1 is KGHSH and CDR2 is LQKENI. CDR3 in amino acids: CASSPPGPDTQYF. As DNA, the CDR3 is TGTGCCAGCTCACCTCCGGGTCCAGATACGCAGTATTTT.

The CDR3 coding sequence is TGTGCCAGTAGGGAAGCGGGAGGGCCCTACGAGCAGTACTTC. Residues: CASREAGGPYEQYF. The chain joins TRBV19 to TRBJ2-7, with 10 bases that match TRBD2. Losses at the gene ends were 6 bases for V and 2 bases for J; bases not matched to a gene: 4. Looked up from germline, CDR1 is LNHDA and CDR2 is SQIVND (reference sequence). There are 14 residues in the CDR3. The variable domain in full, completed from reference TRBV19 and TRBJ2-7, reads DGGITQSPKYLFRKEGQNVTLSCEQNLNHDAMYWYRQDPGQGLRLIYYSQIVNDFQKGDIAEGYSVSREKKESFPLTVTSAQKNPTAFYLCASREAGGPYEQYFGPGTRLTVT.

This chain links TRBV30 with TRBJ2-2, with a weak D call TRBD2 (5 bases). CDR3 length equals 16 residues. The V gene lost 4 bases and the J gene lost 0 bases, with 15 bases spanning the gap. CDR1 is GTSNPN and CDR2 is SVGIG in the germline V gene (reference sequence). CDR3 in amino acids: CAWKAGERPNTGELFF. The CDR3 bases are TGTGCCTGGAAGGCGGGTGAAAGACCGAACACCGGGGAGCTGTTTTTT. The full variable domain, in which reference TRBV30 and TRBJ2-2 provide the parts outside the CDR3, is SQTIHQWPATLVQPVGSPLSLECTVEGTSNPNLYWYRQAAGRGLQLLFYSVGIGQISSEVPQNLSASRPQDRQFILSSKKLLLSDSGFYLCAWKAGERPNTGELFFGEGSRLTVL.

The CDR3 loop is CSVDSSVGGTGQGGTDTQYF. The CDR3 DNA sequence: TGCAGCGTTGATTCGAGTGTGGGGGGGACGGGACAGGGAGGGACAGATACGCAGTATTTT. This chain links TRBV29-1 with TRBJ2-3, with 9 positions matching TRBD1. CDR3 length: 20 residues. V shed 3 bases, J shed 3 bases, and the junction held 22 bases outside the gene matches. The germline V gene has CDR1 SQVTM and CDR2 ANQGSEA.

The chain uses TRBV18 and TRBJ2-2, with TRBD1 matching 9 bases. The CDR3 runs 15 residues. In germline, CDR1 is KGHSH, CDR2 LQKENI. J lost 5 bases, V lost 4 bases, and 5 bases had no gene match. The CDR3 coding sequence is TGTGCCAGCTCACGAAAGGGACAGGGAACCGGGGAGCTGTTTTTT. This encodes CASSRKGQGTGELFF. Full variable domain (missing parts from reference TRBV18 and TRBJ2-2): NAGVMQNPRHLVRRRGQEARLRCSPMKGHSHVYWYRQLPEEGLKFMVYLQKENIIDESGMPKERFSAEFPKEGPSILRIQQVVRGDSAAYFCASSRKGQGTGELFFGEGSRLTVL.

The gene calls are TRBV28 and TRBJ1-1; D might be TRBD1 (5 bases). Germline CDR1 is MDHEN and CDR2 is SYDVKM. The CDR3 loop spans 15 amino acids. Trimming took 5 bases from V and 2 from J, leaving 15 bases between them. The CDR3 bases are TGTGCCAGCAGTGACCCGGGGGGAACCAACACTGAAGCTTTCTTT. Its translation: CASSDPGGTNTEAFF.

The gene calls are TRBV6-5 and TRBJ2-1; 7 nucleotides agree with TRBD1. Germline CDR1 MNHEY, CDR2 SVGAGI. Germline trimming cut 2 bases from V and 5 bases from J; bases unmatched to any gene: 6. The CDR3 runs to 15 residues. CDR3 DNA: TGTGCCAGCAGTTACGAGGGGGCTGGGGACAATGAGCAGTTCTTC. This gives the protein CASSYEGAGDNEQFF.

The chain carries TRBV19 and TRBJ2-1; 9 positions match TRBD1. Trimming took 5 bases from V and 7 from J; bases not matched to a gene: 9. The germline gives CDR1 LNHDA, CDR2 SQIVND (reference sequence). The CDR3 covers 15 residues. The CDR3 region has the DNA TGTGCCAGTAGTTATATACAGGGGGCTCGGAATGAGCAGTTCTTC. Encoded protein: CASSYIQGARNEQFF.

This sequence joins TRBV27 and TRBJ2-3; 9 nucleotides match TRBD2. CDR3 length equals 17 residues. Germline V CDR1 and CDR2: MNHEY, SMNVEV (reference sequence). V shed 6 bases and J 3 bases; nucleotides not matched to a gene: 13. The CDR3 nucleotides are TGTGCCAGCAGACTCCGGGGACTAGCCTCCCCGACAGATACGCAGTATTTT. Translating gives CASRLRGLASPTDTQYF.